Presented here are 27 T cell receptor beta chains from one specimen sequenced in a study of blood T cell repertoires in COVID-19 (dated by TCRdb to 2020 to 2022). Library method: the immunoSEQ multiplex PCR assay. Drawn from immuneACCESS, this table holds only the in-frame rearrangements with V and J called that TCRdb kept. Clones are partly lost; checked studies trace under half to an unresolved V gene and leave the rest unexplained. The sample table contains 250,000 or so clones; only one count was recorded for 88% of them. The top ten constitute around 6.5% of the sample. Input material: peripheral blood. These receptor sequences come from a woman aged 25-40 years with COVID-19, enrolled during active disease.

V and J are TRBV4-3 and TRBJ1-2; 8 bases map to TRBD1. The CDR3 length is 15 residues. Looked up from germline, CDR1 is LGHNA and CDR2 is YSLEER. Trimming took 0 bases from V and 3 from J; bases not matched to a gene: 3. The CDR3 reads CASSQEGTGHYGYTF. CDR3 nucleotides: TGCGCCAGCAGCCAAGAAGGGACAGGACACTATGGCTACACCTTC.

The chain joins TRBV10-1 to TRBJ2-4; 8 bases align to TRBD2. Germline loops: CDR1 WNHNN, CDR2 SYGVQD (reference sequence). CDR3 size: 16 residues. After removal of 3 bases from V and 0 bases from J, the junction contained 4 bases not matched to a gene. CDR3 loop: CASSEGLAPAKNIQYF. CDR3 DNA sequence: TGCGCCAGCAGTGAAGGACTAGCCCCAGCCAAAAACATTCAGTACTTC.

The chain uses TRBV7-6 and TRBJ1-4, with D tentatively TRBD1 (6 bases). CDR1 is SGHVS, CDR2 FNYEAQ, per germline. The V and J ends lost 1 base and 9 bases respectively, with 12 bases between them. The CDR3 extends over 14 amino acids. This chain's CDR3 is CASSLGQGPQKLFF. As DNA, the CDR3 is TGTGCCAGCAGCTTAGGGCAGGGGCCCCAAAAACTGTTTTTT.

The V gene is TRBV9, the J gene TRBJ2-1, with TRBD2 matching over 9 bases. The CDR3 has 18 amino acids. Germline lookup yields CDR1 SGDLS and CDR2 YYNGEE. V was pared by 0 bases and J by 7 bases, with 14 bases of the junction left unmatched. The CDR3 DNA is TGTGCCAGCAGCGTAGAAGTTGCGGGAGGGCCGGCGCTTAATGAGCAGTTCTTC. Translating it yields CASSVEVAGGPALNEQFF. The complete variable domain, with remaining parts taken from reference TRBV9 and TRBJ2-1, reads DSGVTQTPKHLITATGQRVTLRCSPRSGDLSVYWYQQSLDQGLQFLIQYYNGEERAKGNILERFSAQQFPDLHSELNLSSLELGDSALYFCASSVEVAGGPALNEQFFGPGTRLTVL.

The gene calls are TRBV6-1 and TRBJ1-4; no definite D call. The length of the CDR3 is 14 residues. V was cut by 5 bases and J by 7 bases, with 14 bases left in between. CDR1 is MNHNS, CDR2 SASEGT, per germline. The CDR3 DNA reads as TGTGCCAGCAGTCGGGAAGACGGATTTGAAAAACTGTTTTTT. Its protein is CASSREDGFEKLFF.

The rearrangement uses TRBV9 and TRBJ2-3; perhaps TRBD2 as D (6 bases). This CDR3 region has 15 residues. Germline values: CDR1 SGDLS, CDR2 YYNGEE. V lost 2 bases to trimming and J lost 5 bases, with 15 bases between them. As DNA, the CDR3 is TGTGCCAGCAGCGTCTCGGGACGGAGGGGAGATACGCAGTATTTT. It translates to CASSVSGRRGDTQYF.

The J gene is TRBJ2-2, the V gene TRBV10-3; no definite D call. The CDR3 has 16 amino acids. The V and J ends lost 6 bases and 0 bases respectively, with 14 bases between them. The V gene's germline CDR1 is ENHRY and CDR2 SYGVKD. Here the CDR3 DNA reads TGTGCCATCAGGGATGACAAGGCCCCGAACACCGGGGAGCTGTTTTTT. Translated, it gives CAIRDDKAPNTGELFF.

This clone was recorded once. The chain employs TRBV5-1 and TRBJ1-2; possibly TRBD1 for D (6 bases). The germline V gene has CDR1 SGHRS and CDR2 YFSETQ. The CDR3 is 14 residues long. V shed 5 bases and J shed 2 bases, with 13 bases lying between them. The CDR3 reads CASRELQGNYGYTF. CDR3 nucleotides: TGCGCCAGCAGGGAACTGCAGGGGAACTATGGCTACACCTTC.

The sample holds a few counts of this clone. This rearrangement joins TRBV7-6 to TRBJ2-1, with D perhaps TRBD2 (6 bases). The CDR3 contains 15 residues. CDR1 and CDR2 (germline): SGHVS, FNYEAQ. The V end was cut by 5 bases, the J end by 7 bases, with 18 bases between. CDR3 protein: CASSTSGQGGNEQFF. Written as DNA, the CDR3 is TGTGCCAGCAGCACAAGCGGGCAGGGCGGGAATGAGCAGTTCTTC.

This clone was recorded only once. The rearrangement links TRBV2 to TRBJ2-2, with TRBD2 as a possible D gene (6 bases). The CDR3 is 16 amino acids. V dropped 10 bases and J dropped 1 base, with 19 bases sitting between them. From germline, CDR1 is SNHLY and CDR2 FYNNEI. The CDR3 region has the DNA TGTGCCACGGCCCCTAACGGGGGAGGGAACACCGGGGAGCTGTTTTTT. Protein: CATAPNGGGNTGELFF.

The chain recombines TRBV27 with TRBJ2-5; 11 bases agree with TRBD1. The CDR3 runs to 20 residues. Unmatched junction bases numbered 15, after V lost 2 bases and J lost 1 base. From germline, CDR1 is MNHEY and CDR2 SMNVEV (reference sequence). Here the CDR3 DNA reads TGTGCCAGCAGTTTAACCCGGACAGGGGGCGCGAGATTAAGCCAAGAGACCCAGTACTTC. It is translated as CASSLTRTGGARLSQETQYF.

The rearrangement uses TRBV7-9 and TRBJ1-1, with 7 bases aligning to TRBD1. Germline CDR1 and CDR2: SEHNR and FQNEAQ (reference sequence). After removal of 5 bases from V and 3 bases from J, the junction contained 3 bases not matched to a gene. The CDR3 sequence is 13 residues long. CDR3 nucleotides: TGTGCCAGCAGCGCGGGACAGCACACTGAAGCTTTCTTT. It yields the protein CASSAGQHTEAFF.

The chain is built from TRBV5-1 and TRBJ2-5, with TRBD1 as a possible D gene (9 bases). Germline V gene lookup returns CDR1 SGHRS and CDR2 YFSETQ. This CDR3 has 16 amino acids. Trimming removed 4 bases from V and 3 bases from J, with 19 bases in between. The CDR3 reads CASSTSGQGMEETQYF. CDR3 sequence (DNA): TGCGCCAGCAGCACTAGCGGACAGGGGATGGAAGAGACCCAGTACTTC.

This chain connects TRBV10-3 to TRBJ1-1; 7 nucleotides agree with TRBD1. CDR1 is ENHRY, CDR2 SYGVKD, per germline. CDR3 length: 14 amino acids. V shed 6 bases and J 6 bases; nucleotides not matched to a gene: 10. The CDR3 reads CAIRLTGEGAEAFF. CDR3 bases: TGTGCCATCAGGTTAACAGGGGAAGGGGCTGAAGCTTTCTTT.

This chain joins TRBV24-1 and TRBJ2-1; D perhaps matches TRBD1 (6 bases). This CDR3 spans 15 amino acids. V shed 4 bases and J shed 5 bases, with 14 bases lying between them. Germline CDR1 is KGHDR and CDR2 is SFDVKD. The CDR3 DNA is TGTGCCACCAGTGACTCGACTGACAGGAACAATGAGCAGTTCTTC. It codes for CATSDSTDRNNEQFF.

The chain couples TRBV7-6 to TRBJ1-6; 7 bases line up with TRBD1. The germline V gene has CDR1 SGHVS and CDR2 FNYEAQ. V trimming: 1 base; J trimming: 7 bases; junction bases outside the gene matches: 7. The CDR3 contains 16 residues. The CDR3 sequence is CASSLGGDRANSPLHF. CDR3 nucleotide sequence: TGTGCCAGCAGCTTAGGAGGAGACAGGGCAAATTCACCCCTCCACTTT.

This chain joins TRBV2 and TRBJ2-3, with D possibly matching TRBD1 (6 bases). V lost 8 bases to trimming and J lost 0 bases, with 12 bases between them. Germline V gene lookup returns CDR1 SNHLY and CDR2 FYNNEI. The CDR3 runs 14 residues. The CDR3 DNA is TGTGCCAGCGGGGGCAAGCTAAGCACAGATACGCAGTATTTT. Translating gives CASGGKLSTDTQYF.

The chain carries TRBV4-1 and TRBJ2-7, with D possibly TRBD1 on 6 matching bases. Looked up from germline, CDR1 is MGHRA and CDR2 is YSYEKL. V lost 1 base to trimming and J lost 1 base, with 14 bases between them. This CDR3 is built from 16 residues. The CDR3 protein is CASSQGNGQRSYEQYF. CDR3 in DNA: TGCGCCAGCAGCCAAGGGAACGGACAGAGGTCCTACGAGCAGTACTTC.

For this clone: Other DNA sequences of this sample code for an identical CDR3. CDR3 coding DNA: TGTGCCAGCGGCAGGGGCGCGAACACCGGGGAGCTGTTTTTT. This encodes CASGRGANTGELFF. The chain joins TRBV7-9 to TRBJ2-2; a possible D gene is TRBD1 (6 bases). Germline CDR1 SEHNR, CDR2 FQNEAQ (reference sequence). The length of the CDR3 is 14 residues. V was trimmed by 8 bases and J by 0 bases, leaving 10 bases between them.

The CDR3 loop reads CASSFRTSPANYGYTF. In nucleotides, the CDR3 is TGTGCCAGCAGCTTCCGGACAAGCCCAGCTAACTATGGCTACACCTTC. The chain links TRBV3-1 (or the pseudogene TRBV3-2) to TRBJ1-2, with D possibly matching TRBD1 (5 bases). Germline lookup yields CDR1 LGHDT and CDR2 YNNKEL (reference sequence). V was cut by 5 bases and J by 0 bases, with 16 bases left in between. This CDR3 has 16 amino acids.

The rearrangement joins TRBV15 to TRBJ2-3, with D perhaps matching TRBD2 (5 bases). The V end lost 3 bases, the J end lost 6 bases, and 10 bases lay between the germline ends. This CDR3 is 13 amino acids long. In germline, CDR1 is LNHNV, CDR2 YYDKDF (reference sequence). CDR3 protein: CATSSETRDTQYF. The DNA for the CDR3 is TGTGCCACCAGCAGTGAAACTAGGGATACGCAGTATTTT.

This rearrangement joins TRBV18 to TRBJ2-2, with a possible D match to TRBD2 (5 bases). Trimming removed 6 bases from V and 0 bases from J, with 14 bases in between. CDR3 length: 16 amino acids. Germline V CDR1 and CDR2: KGHSH, LQKENI. CDR3 region: CASSSLGRSNTGELFF. In DNA form, the CDR3 reads TGTGCCAGCTCCTCTCTTGGGAGATCGAACACCGGGGAGCTGTTTTTT.

The chain joins TRBV3-1 (or the pseudogene TRBV3-2) to TRBJ1-1; D is uncertain. The germline CDR1 and CDR2 sequences are LGHDT and YNNKEL (reference sequence). V lost 4 bases and J lost 7, with 16 bases in between. This CDR3 has 14 amino acids. CDR3 residues: CASSPPRGPSEAFF. In DNA form, the CDR3 reads TGTGCCAGCAGCCCCCCCCGTGGGCCAAGTGAAGCTTTCTTT.

This chain joins TRBV7-8 and TRBJ2-1, with D maybe TRBD1 (6 bases). The CDR3 sequence is 13 residues long. With 5 bases removed from V and 15 bases from J, the gap between germline ends came to 20 bases. Germline V gives CDR1 SGHVS, CDR2 FQNEAQ. The CDR3 DNA sequence: TGTGCCAGCAGCCCAGGGGTTGAGGACAGTCGGTTCTTC. Translation gives CASSPGVEDSRFF.

V is TRBV28 and J is TRBJ1-6; a possible D gene is TRBD1 (6 bases). Trimming stripped 6 bases from V and 6 bases from J, with 15 bases between. The germline V gene has CDR1 MDHEN and CDR2 SYDVKM. The CDR3 is 15 residues long. The DNA for the CDR3 is TGTGCCAGCAGCACCCCGTCACAGGGTAATTCACCCCTCCACTTT. This codes for CASSTPSQGNSPLHF.

This chain uses TRBV10-3 with TRBJ2-2, with 13 bases that match TRBD2. After removal of 0 bases from V and 6 bases from J, the junction contained 10 bases not matched to a gene. Looked up from germline, CDR1 is ENHRY and CDR2 is SYGVKD. The CDR3 is made up of 19 amino acids. The CDR3 DNA reads TGTGCCATCAGTGAGTCGACTAGCGGGGGGCCTAAAGTCTCCGGGGAGCTGTTTTTT. Amino acids: CAISESTSGGPKVSGELFF.

For the CDR3, the DNA is TGTGCCAGCAGCTACGGGACAGGGCTCTCTATCCCCACCGGGGAGCTGTTTTTT. It yields the protein CASSYGTGLSIPTGELFF. The chain uses TRBV27 and TRBJ2-2; 9 positions match TRBD1. Trimming at V came to 6 bases and at J to 4 bases, leaving 15 bases not matched to a gene. The germline V gene encodes CDR1 MNHEY and CDR2 SMNVEV (reference sequence). CDR3 length equals 18 residues.